This T cell receptor beta chain was recorded in a study of T cell clones after liver transplantation. Looking at the study overall: Immunosuppression withdrawal was tried within 2 years after liver transplantation in this trial. TCRbeta sequencing after a pre-transplant mixed lymphocyte reaction identified graft-donor-reactive clones, later tracked in post-transplant blood. Third-party-reactive TCRbeta sequences from pre-transplant mixed lymphocyte reactions served as antigen-independent comparators. Whole-study results and caveats: Donor-reactive sequences fell more than third party-reactive ones, suggesting partial deletion.

Only in-frame clones appear in the TCRdb table, and some are missing; sequencing was by immunoSEQ multiplex PCR. The table includes tens of thousands of clones, roughly 80% detected once. From germline, CDR1 is MRHNA and CDR2 SNTAGT. The CDR3 sequence is 16 residues long. V lost 8 bases and J 5 bases, leaving 24 bases between the germline ends. Notes on this clone: The antigen is not known.

This sequence was found in a human patient who received a liver transplant. Some T cells may have come from the graft donor. V and J are TRBV6-4 and TRBJ1-1, with D hard to call. This sample comprised CD4+ T cells from blood, obtained 45 to 46 months after liver transplant. This CDR3 reads CASQPRASAKRTEAFF. The DNA for the CDR3 is TGTGCCAGCCAACCCCGGGCCTCCGCGAAGAGGACTGAAGCTTTCTTT.